These T cell receptor beta chains were read from a single sample in a study of Ad26.COV2.S vaccination and SARS-CoV-2 variants. Repertoires were generated with immunoSEQ multiplex PCR, while TCRdb's copy carries only in-frame clones and drops some. Here the sample spans 300,000 to 400,000 clones, around 90% being singletons. Source: peripheral blood, taken in a trial of Ad26.COV2.S vaccine versus placebo. The receptors were gathered from a person between 18 and 60 years old who received the Ad26.COV2.S COVID-19 vaccine or a placebo. Both conserved end residues are part of each CDR3. D genes are given only for firm matches. The size field is filled for only some rows; it gives once, few, many or a size class.

TRBD1	TRBJ1-5	few	TRBV15	CATSRDREGNQPQHF
-	TRBJ2-6	-	TRBV9	CASSTSTAGANVLTF
-	TRBJ2-5	-	TRBV30	CAWSGDSGPQETQYF
-	TRBJ1-2	once	TRBV29-1	CSVGQPFNYGYTF
-	TRBJ1-3	-	TRBV20-1	CSARQGNTIYF
-	TRBJ2-1	-	TRBV7-7	CASSYDSRGEQFF
TRBD1	TRBJ2-5	-	TRBV10-3	CAIRGDRGSETQYF
-	TRBJ2-2	once	TRBV11-3	CASERTGTGELFF
-	TRBJ2-3	-	TRBV27	CASTPRQLTDTQYF
TRBD1	TRBJ1-5	-	TRBV6-5	CASSSGTGVQPQHF
-	TRBJ2-3	-	TRBV6-2/TRBV6-3	CASSGTPKDTQYF
-	TRBJ2-3	-	TRBV11-2	CASSLDRAGAITDTQYF
-	TRBJ2-7	-	TRBV9	CASSVGPGSYEQYF
TRBD1	TRBJ2-7	-	TRBV7-9	CASSLTGTAFSYEQYF
-	TRBJ2-7	once	TRBV11-2	CASSRDLSGFYEQYF
-	TRBJ2-7	-	TRBV19	CASSPRGGTAEYEQYF
TRBD1	TRBJ1-1	-	TRBV18	CASSPRTGGGNTEAFF
-	TRBJ2-7	few	TRBV12-3/TRBV12-4	CASSLSTEQGQYF
-	TRBJ2-7	once	TRBV4-3	CASSQALGTGRRGEQYF
-	TRBJ1-1	-	TRBV6-5	CASMQGYSNTEAFF
-	TRBJ2-2	-	TRBV7-3	CASSRGAGAGSGELFF
-	TRBJ1-4	once	TRBV23-1	CASSQSDSSFEGELFF
-	TRBJ1-3	-	TRBV9	CASSAGDWRETGNTIYF
-	TRBJ1-1	-	TRBV19	CAASGGVTEAFF
-	TRBJ1-2	-	TRBV6-5	CASSSVLGANYGYTF
-	TRBJ2-7	-	TRBV5-8	CASSLIHGISYEQYF
-	TRBJ2-7	-	TRBV5-1	CASSAGGYEQYF
-	TRBJ2-3	-	TRBV27	CASSLTPTADTQYF
-	TRBJ2-2	-	TRBV5-1	CASSAGHGNTGELFF
TRBD1	TRBJ1-2	-	TRBV7-9	CASSARQGEGYTF
-	TRBJ1-1	-	TRBV5-5	CASRTGGAPTEAFF
-	TRBJ1-5	-	TRBV15	CATNNLRGRGQPQHF
-	TRBJ2-7	-	TRBV27	CASSSRGTNYEQYF
-	TRBJ1-1	-	TRBV11-1	CASSPTGLGAFF
-	TRBJ1-1	-	TRBV18	CASSPRGGETEAFF
-	TRBJ1-6	-	TRBV5-6	CASSSLQGDLGSPLHF
-	TRBJ2-7	-	TRBV7-9	CASSSSILPYEQYF
TRBD1	TRBJ2-1	once	TRBV7-9	CASSPSRQGVSNEQFF
TRBD1	TRBJ1-3	-	TRBV7-2	CASSSATGAGNTIYF
TRBD1	TRBJ2-5	-	TRBV5-1	CASSGPLDRGNFLYQETQYF
-	TRBJ2-1	-	TRBV7-2	CASSWTVFNEQFF
TRBD1	TRBJ2-7	-	TRBV7-8	CASSRAGTGLDEQYF
-	TRBJ1-4	-	TRBV6-5	CASSPTATNEKLFF
-	TRBJ1-4	-	TRBV19	CASSMDWGTNEKLFF
-	TRBJ1-1	-	TRBV3-1/TRBV3-2	CASSQGVNTEAFF
-	TRBJ1-4	-	TRBV5-6	CASNTIKDKYEKLFF
TRBD1	TRBJ1-1	few	TRBV14	CASSPDRGLTEAFF
-	TRBJ2-2	-	TRBV25-1	CASSGSGYANTGELFF
-	TRBJ2-7	-	TRBV9	CASSSGSDEQYF